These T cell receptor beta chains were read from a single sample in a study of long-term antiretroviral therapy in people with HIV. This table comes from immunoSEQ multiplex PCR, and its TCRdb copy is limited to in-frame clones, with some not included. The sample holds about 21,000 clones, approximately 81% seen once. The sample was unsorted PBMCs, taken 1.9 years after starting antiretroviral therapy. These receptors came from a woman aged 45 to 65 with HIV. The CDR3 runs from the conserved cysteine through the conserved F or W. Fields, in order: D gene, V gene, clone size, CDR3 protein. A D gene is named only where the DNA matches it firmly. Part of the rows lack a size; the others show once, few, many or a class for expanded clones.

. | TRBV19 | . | CASKDGGREANGYTF
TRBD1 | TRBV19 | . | CASSRGQGSNQPQHF
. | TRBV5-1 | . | CASSLRGPTATNEKLFF
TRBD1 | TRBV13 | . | CASSLGRFRTGATGELFF
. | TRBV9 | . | CASSVGGALRYEQYF
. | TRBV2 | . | CASGLGQYQETQYF
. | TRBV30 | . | CAWNSGANVLTF
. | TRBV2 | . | CASTGQSPYEQYF
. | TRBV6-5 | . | CASSLGVLDYGYTF
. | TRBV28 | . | CASSQKFGQGNEQYF
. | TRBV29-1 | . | CSVELSQGGRNEQFF
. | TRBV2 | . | CASSESGRTAEQYF
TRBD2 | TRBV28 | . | CASSPRTPRGGMETQYF
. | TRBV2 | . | CASSRTIVQETQYF
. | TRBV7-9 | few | CASSSYDEKLFF
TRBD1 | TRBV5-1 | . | CASSPNPGQTNYGYTF
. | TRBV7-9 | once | CASSSGQGRQETQYF
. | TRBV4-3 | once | CASSQDLYGDYEQYF
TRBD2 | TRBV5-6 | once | CASRFSGGPQETQYF
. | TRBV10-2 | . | CATINRGRLSYEQYF
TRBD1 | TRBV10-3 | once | CAISDPGTGSTYEQYF
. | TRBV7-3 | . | CASSPGQLQPQHF
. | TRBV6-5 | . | CASSYETGPSNYGYTF
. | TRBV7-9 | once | CASSASRTSSYNEQFF
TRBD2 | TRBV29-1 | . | CSVVRLAGFSETQYF
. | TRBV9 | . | CASSVGEEGPDTDTQYF
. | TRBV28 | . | CASNSRGDSSYNEQFF
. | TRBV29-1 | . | CSVEEGLAYEQYF
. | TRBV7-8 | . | CASSLVVEYEKLFF
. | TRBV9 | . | CASSVRDNQPQHF
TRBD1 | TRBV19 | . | CASSGQTGGAKTPQHF
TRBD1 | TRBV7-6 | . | CASSLDRGPYEQYF
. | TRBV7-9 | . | CASSTDTFETQYF
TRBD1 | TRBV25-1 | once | CASSGTPGTGANEQYF
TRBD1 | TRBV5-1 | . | CASSRTGGAYEQYF